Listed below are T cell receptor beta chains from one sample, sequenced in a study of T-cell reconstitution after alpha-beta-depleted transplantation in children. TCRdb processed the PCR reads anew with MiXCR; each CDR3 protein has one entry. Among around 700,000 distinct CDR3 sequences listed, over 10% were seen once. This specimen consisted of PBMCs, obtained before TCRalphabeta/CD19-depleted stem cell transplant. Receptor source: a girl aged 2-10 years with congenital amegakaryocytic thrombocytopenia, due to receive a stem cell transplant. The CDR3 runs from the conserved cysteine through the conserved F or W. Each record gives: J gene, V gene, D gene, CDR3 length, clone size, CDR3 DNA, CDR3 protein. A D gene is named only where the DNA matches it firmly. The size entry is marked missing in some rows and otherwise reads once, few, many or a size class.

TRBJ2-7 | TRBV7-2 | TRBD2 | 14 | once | TGTGCCAGCAGCCTGCTAGCGGGAGTCTCCGAGCAGTACTTC | CASSLLAGVSEQYF
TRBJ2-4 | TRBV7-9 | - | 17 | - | TGTGCCAGCAGCTTAGCGCGGTATGGCCCGGGCAAAAACATTCAGTACTTC | CASSLARYGPGKNIQYF
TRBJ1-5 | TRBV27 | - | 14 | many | TGTGCCAGCAGTTTACTGGGGGGTATGTGGCCCCAGCATTTT | CASSLLGGMWPQHF
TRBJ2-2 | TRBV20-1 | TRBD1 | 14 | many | TGCGGGATCAGGGGGCGCCGGAACACCGGGGAGCTGTTTTTT | CGIRGRRNTGELFF
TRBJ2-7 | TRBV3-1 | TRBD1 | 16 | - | TGTGCCAGCAGCCACGTTACCGGGACAGCAGCCTACGAGCAGTACTTC | CASSHVTGTAAYEQYF
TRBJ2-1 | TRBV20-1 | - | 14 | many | TGCAGTGCTAGGGATAGTCTAGCATACAATGAGCAGTTCTTC | CSARDSLAYNEQFF
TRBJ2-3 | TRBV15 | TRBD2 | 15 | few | TGTGCCACCAGCAGAGCGTCGGGAGGCGCAGATACGCAGTATTTT | CATSRASGGADTQYF
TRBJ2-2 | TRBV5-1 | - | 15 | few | TGCGCCAGCAGCTTGGTAGCGAGGAACACCGGGGAGCTGTTTTTT | CASSLVARNTGELFF
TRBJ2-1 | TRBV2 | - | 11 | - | TGTGTTCCAAGGGCCCCCCCTGAGCAGTTCTTC | CVPRAPPEQFF
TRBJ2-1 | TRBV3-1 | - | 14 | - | TGTGCCAGCATCCTCGAGGCGGGGTACAATGAGCAGTTCTTC | CASILEAGYNEQFF
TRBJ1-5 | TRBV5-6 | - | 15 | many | TGTGCCAGCAGCTTTTTGGCGGGGTCCGATCAGCCCCAGCATTTT | CASSFLAGSDQPQHF
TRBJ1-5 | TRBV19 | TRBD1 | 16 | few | TGTGCCAGTAGTACAACTTACAGGGGAAGCAATCAGCCCCAGCATTTT | CASSTTYRGSNQPQHF
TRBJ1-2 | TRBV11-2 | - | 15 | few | TGTGCCAGCAGCTTAGAACGTGGACAACCACATGGCTACACCTTC | CASSLERGQPHGYTF
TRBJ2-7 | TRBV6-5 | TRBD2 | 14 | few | TGTGCCAGCAGTTACTCGAATGTAGCGGGCGAGCAGTACTTC | CASSYSNVAGEQYF
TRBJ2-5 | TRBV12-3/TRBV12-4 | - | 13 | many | TGTGCCAGCAGTCTCCCTCCTCAAGAGACCCAGTACTTC | CASSLPPQETQYF
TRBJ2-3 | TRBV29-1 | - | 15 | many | TGCAGCGTACCGAGAGCGGGTCTTAGCACAGATACGCAGTATTTT | CSVPRAGLSTDTQYF
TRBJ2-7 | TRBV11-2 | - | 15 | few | TGTGCCAGCAGCTATTCCCGACTAGTTGACTACGAGCAGTACTTC | CASSYSRLVDYEQYF
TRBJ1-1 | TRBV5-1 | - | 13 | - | TGCGCCAGCAGTCCCGGTCTTGTCGCTGAAGCTTTCTTT | CASSPGLVAEAFF
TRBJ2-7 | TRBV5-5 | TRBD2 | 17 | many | TGTGCCAGCAGCTTGCCCGGACTAGCGGACTCCTCCTACGAGCAGTACTTC | CASSLPGLADSSYEQYF
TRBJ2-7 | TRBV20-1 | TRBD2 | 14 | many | TGCAGTGCCGGAGGGATAGCGGGAGTTTACGAGCAGTACTTC | CSAGGIAGVYEQYF
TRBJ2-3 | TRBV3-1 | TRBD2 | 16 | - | TGTGCCAGCAGCCCAAGACTAGCGGGACTCACAGATACGCAGTATTTT | CASSPRLAGLTDTQYF
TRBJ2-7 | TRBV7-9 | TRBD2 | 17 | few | TGTGCCAGCAGCTCCACCTTTCGACTAGCGGGAGCCTACGAGCAGTACTTC | CASSSTFRLAGAYEQYF
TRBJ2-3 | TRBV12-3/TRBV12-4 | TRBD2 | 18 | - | TGTGCCAGCAGTCCCGCCCGCTTGGGCAGCGGGAGAGGAAATACGCAGTATTTT | CASSPARLGSGRGNTQYF
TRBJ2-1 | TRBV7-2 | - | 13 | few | TGTGCCAGCAGCTTAGAAAGGGACGCTAAGCAGTTCTTC | CASSLERDAKQFF
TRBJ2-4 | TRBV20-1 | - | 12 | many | TGCAGTGCCAGGGAGGCCAAAAACATTCAGTACTTC | CSAREAKNIQYF
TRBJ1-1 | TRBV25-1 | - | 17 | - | TGTGCCAGCAGTGAATTAGATGGGGGGATGGGGAACACTGAAGCTTTCTTT | CASSELDGGMGNTEAFF
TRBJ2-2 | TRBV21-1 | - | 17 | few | TGTGCCAGCAGCCCTCCGGCCGGGGGTAGAGCGCCCGGGGAGCTGTTTTTT | CASSPPAGGRAPGELFF
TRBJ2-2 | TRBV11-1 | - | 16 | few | TGTGCCAGCAGCCTGGGTTCCGGTGGGAGGACCGGGGAGCTGTTTTTT | CASSLGSGGRTGELFF
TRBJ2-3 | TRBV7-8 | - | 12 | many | TGTGCCAGCAGCTTAACCGCTAGCCAGCAGTATTTT | CASSLTASQQYF
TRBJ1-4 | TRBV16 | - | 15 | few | TGTGCCAGCAGCCAATCTTATGGTCGTGAGGGAAAACTGTTTTTT | CASSQSYGREGKLFF
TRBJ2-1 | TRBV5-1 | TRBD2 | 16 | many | TGCGCCAGCAGCTTGGCTGGGCGGGAGTCTATAGATGAGCAGTTCTTC | CASSLAGRESIDEQFF
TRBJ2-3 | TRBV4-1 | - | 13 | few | TGCGCCAGCAGCCAAGAGGCGCCTAATACGCAGTATTTT | CASSQEAPNTQYF
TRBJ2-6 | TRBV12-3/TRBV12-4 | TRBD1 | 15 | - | TGTGCCAGCAGTCGTACAGGGGATGGGGCCAACGTCCTGACTTTC | CASSRTGDGANVLTF